These T cell receptor beta chains were read from a single sample in a study of blood T cells in healthy people across ages. MiXCR, applied by TCRdb to the 5' RACE reads, yields one record per CDR3 protein. This sample has over 1,500,000 distinct CDR3 sequences, with around 40% found just once. Sequencing was performed on blood. These receptors were obtained from a human donor in good health. The CDR3 runs from the conserved cysteine through the conserved F or W. The D gene is left open where the match is weak. Expanded clones get a size class; other rows say once, few or many, or leave the size out.

clone size: -; J gene: TRBJ2-7; V gene: TRBV15; D gene: TRBD1; CDR3 protein: CATSRDVRGGQGVYEQYF; CDR3 DNA: TGTGCCACCAGCAGAGATGTTCGGGGCGGACAGGGGGTCTACGAGCAGTACTTC
clone size: -; J gene: TRBJ2-5; V gene: TRBV24-1; D gene: TRBD2; CDR3 protein: CATSDPRTSGQETQYF; CDR3 DNA: TGTGCCACCAGTGATCCTAGGACTAGCGGCCAAGAGACCCAGTACTTC
clone size: -; J gene: TRBJ2-7; V gene: TRBV11-2; D gene: -; CDR3 protein: CASSPRWVRLSYGQYF; CDR3 DNA: TGTGCTAGCAGCCCTCGATGGGTCAGGCTTTCCTACGGGCAGTACTTC
clone size: few; J gene: TRBJ2-6; V gene: TRBV7-9; D gene: -; CDR3 protein: CASGGSFNSGANVLTF; CDR3 DNA: TGTGCCAGCGGGGGATCCTTCAACTCTGGGGCCAACGTCCTGACTTTC
clone size: -; J gene: TRBJ2-1; V gene: TRBV7-2; D gene: -; CDR3 protein: CASSSSRGYEQFF; CDR3 DNA: TGTGCCAGCAGCTCAAGTAGGGGGTATGAGCAGTTCTTC
clone size: few; J gene: TRBJ2-7; V gene: TRBV27; D gene: TRBD2; CDR3 protein: CASSSIAGGIYEQYF; CDR3 DNA: TGTGCCAGCAGTTCTATAGCGGGGGGTATATACGAGCAGTACTTC
clone size: -; J gene: TRBJ2-1; V gene: TRBV5-1; D gene: TRBD2; CDR3 protein: CASTVGGDYNEQFF; CDR3 DNA: TGCGCCAGCACCGTCGGGGGGGACTACAATGAGCAGTTCTTC
clone size: -; J gene: TRBJ2-1; V gene: TRBV11-1; D gene: TRBD2; CDR3 protein: CASSRAGGPPNEQFF; CDR3 DNA: TGTGCCAGCAGCCGAGCGGGGGGGCCTCCCAATGAGCAGTTCTTC
clone size: few; J gene: TRBJ2-1; V gene: TRBV3-1; D gene: -; CDR3 protein: CASSQVASAAGEQFF; CDR3 DNA: TGTGCCAGCAGCCAAGTGGCTAGCGCGGCAGGTGAGCAGTTCTTC
clone size: -; J gene: TRBJ2-1; V gene: TRBV20-1; D gene: -; CDR3 protein: CSARTPRIGTGGGLKFF; CDR3 DNA: TGCAGTGCTAGAACCCCGAGAATCGGGACTGGCGGGGGCCTGAAGTTCTTC
clone size: many; J gene: TRBJ1-2; V gene: TRBV29-1; D gene: TRBD1; CDR3 protein: CSVEQGDGYTF; CDR3 DNA: TGCAGCGTTGAGCAGGGGGATGGCTACACCTTC
clone size: -; J gene: TRBJ2-1; V gene: TRBV25-1; D gene: -; CDR3 protein: CASSTLPGAGLDEQFF; CDR3 DNA: TGTGCCAGCAGTACACTTCCCGGGGCAGGGCTCGATGAGCAGTTCTTC
clone size: -; J gene: TRBJ1-2; V gene: TRBV7-9; D gene: -; CDR3 protein: CASSLEFTGLNYGYTF; CDR3 DNA: TGTGCCAGCAGCTTAGAATTTACGGGGCTTAACTATGGCTACACCTTC
clone size: -; J gene: TRBJ2-7; V gene: TRBV20-1; D gene: -; CDR3 protein: CSVQKAYEQYF; CDR3 DNA: TGCAGTGTGCAGAAGGCCTACGAGCAGTACTTC
clone size: many; J gene: TRBJ1-2; V gene: TRBV7-9; D gene: -; CDR3 protein: CASSLGGLGYGYTF; CDR3 DNA: TGTGCCAGCAGCTTGGGGGGGCTTGGTTATGGCTACACCTTC
clone size: -; J gene: TRBJ1-6; V gene: TRBV5-1; D gene: -; CDR3 protein: CASSLAAVTSPLHF; CDR3 DNA: TGCGCCAGCAGCTTGGCCGCAGTGACTTCACCCCTCCACTTT
clone size: -; J gene: TRBJ2-1; V gene: TRBV11-3; D gene: -; CDR3 protein: CVSSLVSYNEQFF; CDR3 DNA: TGTGTCAGCAGCTTAGTGTCGTACAATGAGCAGTTCTTC
clone size: -; J gene: TRBJ2-7; V gene: TRBV20-1; D gene: TRBD1; CDR3 protein: CSAADRAEREQYF; CDR3 DNA: TGCAGTGCTGCGGACAGGGCTGAACGCGAGCAGTACTTC
clone size: few; J gene: TRBJ2-7; V gene: TRBV7-9; D gene: -; CDR3 protein: CASSSSGAVHIYEQYF; CDR3 DNA: TGTGCCAGCAGCTCCTCAGGAGCCGTACATATTTACGAGCAGTACTTC